This T cell receptor (beta chain) is from a study of T cells after somatic rescue of genetic block. Repertoires were generated with immunoSEQ multiplex PCR, while TCRdb's copy carries only in-frame clones and drops some. The sample lists around 70,000 clones, 92% occurring once. The V end lost 6 bases, the J end lost 5 bases, and 25 bases lay between the germline ends. The germline V gene encodes CDR1 SGHTA and CDR2 FQGNSA. The CDR3 has 17 amino acids. The rearrangement uses TRBV7-2 and TRBJ1-2; the D gene is possibly TRBD1 (5 bases). What was sequenced was peripheral blood mononuclear cells (PBMCs). The origin of this receptor is a man aged 40-49 years. Written as DNA, the CDR3 is TGTGCCAGCAGGGGGCAGGGTCGGACCGACAAAGCATATGGCTACACCTTC. Its protein is CASRGQGRTDKAYGYTF. The full variable domain, completed using reference TRBV7-2 and TRBJ1-2, is GAGVSQSPSNKVTEKGKDVELRCDPISGHTALYWYRQSLGQGLEFLIYFQGNSAPDKSGLPSDRFSAERTGGSVSTLTIQRTQQEDSAVYLCASRGQGRTDKAYGYTFGSGTRLTVV.